A single sample gave rise to the 8 T cell receptor beta chains below, sequenced in a study of T cells after yellow fever vaccination. One entry per CDR3 protein, called by TCRdb with MiXCR from the 5' RACE reads. Among approximately 300,000 distinct CDR3 sequences, 9.5% to 12% were seen once, and the ten largest hold 3% to 3.5%. The sequenced sample was CD4+ T cells sorted from PBMCs, obtained 45 days after the yellow fever booster vaccination. The receptors stem from a young man who received the YFV17D yellow fever vaccine.

This clonotype has a handful of counts. The V call is TRBV5-1, the J call TRBJ1-6; the D is unclear. CDR1 and CDR2 from the germline V gene are SGHRS and YFSETQ. The V gene lost 4 bases and the J gene lost 12 bases, with 14 bases spanning the gap. There are 13 residues in the CDR3. Here the CDR3 reads CASSLDTAGPLHF. The CDR3 region has the DNA TGCGCCAGCAGCCTAGACACGGCGGGACCCCTCCACTTT.

There are a few counts of this clonotype. V is TRBV7-3 and J is TRBJ1-1, with D perhaps matching TRBD1 (6 bases). CDR3 size: 13 residues. Germline V gives CDR1 SGHTA, CDR2 FQGTGA. V gave up 5 bases and J gave up 4 bases, with 11 bases separating them. The CDR3, as DNA: TGTGCCAGCAGCCCAGGGGTGGGCACTGAAGCTTTCTTT. It yields the protein CASSPGVGTEAFF.

This clonotype was detected ten times or more. The CDR3 reads CSVTGTRKWETQYF. Written as DNA, the CDR3 is TGCAGCGTTACCGGGACTAGGAAATGGGAGACCCAGTACTTC. This chain links TRBV29-1 with TRBJ2-5, with 8 bases matching TRBD2. The CDR3 extends over 14 amino acids. V gave up 5 bases and J gave up 5 bases; unmatched junction bases: 10. CDR1 and CDR2 (germline): SQVTM, ANQGSEA.

This clonotype was seen more than once but under ten times. V gene TRBV7-2 combines with J gene TRBJ2-3; 9 bases fit TRBD2. CDR3 length equals 13 residues. The V gene's germline CDR1 is SGHTA and CDR2 FQGNSA. Trimming removed 11 bases from V and 8 bases from J; junction bases left unmatched: 11. CDR3 nucleotide sequence: TGTGCCTTGTTGGCGGGGGGGCAGGGTACGCAGTATTTT. Encoded protein: CALLAGGQGTQYF.

The chain uses TRBV20-1 and TRBJ2-3, with 8 bases lining up with TRBD2. V was pared by 6 bases and J by 1 base, with 3 bases of the junction left unmatched. Germline loops: CDR1 DFQATT, CDR2 SNEGSKA (reference sequence). The CDR3 totals 13 residues. As DNA, the CDR3 is TGCAGTGCCCAAGCGGGAGGCACAGATACGCAGTATTTT. Protein: CSAQAGGTDTQYF.

This chain joins TRBV7-3 and TRBJ2-1; 9 positions agree with TRBD2. This CDR3 has 15 amino acids. Germline CDR1 is SGHTA and CDR2 is FQGTGA. V dropped 5 bases and J dropped 8; count of bases not matched to a gene: 10. The CDR3 here is CASSPTGGGAYEQFF. Written as DNA, the CDR3 is TGTGCCAGCAGCCCTACAGGCGGGGGGGCATATGAGCAGTTCTTC.

This clonotype turned up a few times. J is TRBJ2-6 and V is TRBV6-6; weak D call: TRBD1 (5 bases). The germline CDR1 and CDR2 sequences are MNHNY and SVGAGI (reference sequence). With 2 bases removed from V and 1 base from J, the gap between germline ends came to 12 bases. The CDR3 spans 17 residues. CDR3 DNA sequence: TGTGCCAGCAGTTACCCCCAGGGTCGGTCTGGGGCCAACGTCCTGACTTTC. Translating it yields CASSYPQGRSGANVLTF.

This clonotype was recorded once. The V gene is TRBV10-3, the J gene TRBJ1-2, with no clear D. Germline CDR1 is ENHRY and CDR2 is SYGVKD. The germline V and J ends were trimmed by 2 bases and 1 base, with 8 bases remaining between them. The CDR3 length is 14 residues. The CDR3 is CAISEAAFNYGYTF. The CDR3 region has the DNA TGTGCCATCAGTGAGGCAGCCTTTAACTATGGCTACACCTTC.